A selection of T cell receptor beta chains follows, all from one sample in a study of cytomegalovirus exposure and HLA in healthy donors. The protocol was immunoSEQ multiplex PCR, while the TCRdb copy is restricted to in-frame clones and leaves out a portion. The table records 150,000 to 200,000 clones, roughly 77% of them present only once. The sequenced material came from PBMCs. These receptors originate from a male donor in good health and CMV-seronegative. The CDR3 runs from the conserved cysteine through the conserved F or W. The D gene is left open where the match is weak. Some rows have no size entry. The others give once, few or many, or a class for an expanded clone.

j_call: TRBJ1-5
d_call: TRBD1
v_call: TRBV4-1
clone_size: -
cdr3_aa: CASSQAGTENQPQHF
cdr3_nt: TGCGCCAGCAGCCAAGCCGGGACAGAGAATCAGCCCCAGCATTTT

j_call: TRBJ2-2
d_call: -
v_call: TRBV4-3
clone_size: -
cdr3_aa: CASSQDGRNTGELFF
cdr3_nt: TGCGCCAGCAGCCAAGATGGCAGGAACACCGGGGAGCTGTTTTTT

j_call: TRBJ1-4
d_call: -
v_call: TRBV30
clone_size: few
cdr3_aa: CAWSAGVDEKLFF
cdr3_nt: TGTGCCTGGAGTGCAGGGGTCGATGAAAAACTGTTTTTT

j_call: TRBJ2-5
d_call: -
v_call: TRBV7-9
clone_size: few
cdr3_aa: CASSLEIATNPYF
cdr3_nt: TGTGCCAGCAGCTTAGAGATAGCTACGAATCCGTACTTC

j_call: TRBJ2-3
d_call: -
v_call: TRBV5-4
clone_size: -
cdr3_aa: CASSLGGGEMDTQYF
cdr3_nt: TGTGCCAGCAGCCTTGGAGGGGGGGAAATGGATACGCAGTATTTT

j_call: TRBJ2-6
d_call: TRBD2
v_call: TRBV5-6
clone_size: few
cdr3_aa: CASSLRTSGGSGANVLTF
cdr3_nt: TGTGCCAGCAGCCTCCGGACTAGCGGGGGCTCTGGGGCCAACGTCCTGACTTTC

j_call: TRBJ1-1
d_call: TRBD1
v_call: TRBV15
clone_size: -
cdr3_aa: CATSRTGTDTEAFF
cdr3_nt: TGTGCCACCAGCAGAACCGGGACAGACACTGAAGCTTTCTTT

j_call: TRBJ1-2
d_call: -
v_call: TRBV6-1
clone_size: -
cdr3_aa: CASSVQGNYGYTF
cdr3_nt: TGTGCCAGCAGTGTACAGGGCAACTATGGCTACACCTTC

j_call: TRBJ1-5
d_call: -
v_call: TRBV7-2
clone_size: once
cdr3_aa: CASSLRGNQPQHF
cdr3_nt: TGTGCCAGCAGCTTAAGAGGAAATCAGCCCCAGCATTTT

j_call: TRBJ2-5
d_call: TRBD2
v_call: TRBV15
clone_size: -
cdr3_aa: CATSKPSGGGETQYF
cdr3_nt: TGTGCCACCAGCAAACCTAGCGGGGGTGGGGAGACCCAGTACTTC

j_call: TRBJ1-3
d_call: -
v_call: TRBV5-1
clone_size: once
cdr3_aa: CASSRGNSGNTIYF
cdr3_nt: TGCGCCAGCAGCCGCGGGAACTCTGGAAACACCATATATTTT

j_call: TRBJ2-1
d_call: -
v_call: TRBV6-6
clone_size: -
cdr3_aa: CASSYLDQGNEQFF
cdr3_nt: TGTGCCAGCAGTTACCTCGACCAGGGAAATGAGCAGTTCTTC

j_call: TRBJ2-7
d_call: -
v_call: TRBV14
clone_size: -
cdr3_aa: CASSLVPGEQYF
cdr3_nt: TGTGCCAGCAGCCTCGTCCCGGGGGAGCAGTACTTC

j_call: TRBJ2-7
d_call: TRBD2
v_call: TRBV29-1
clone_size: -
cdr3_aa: CSVWTSGSVSYEQYF
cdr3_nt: TGCAGCGTTTGGACTAGCGGCTCTGTCTCCTACGAGCAGTACTTC

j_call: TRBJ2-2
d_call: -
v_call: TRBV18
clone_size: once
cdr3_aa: CASSRTSTTGELFF
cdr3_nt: TGTGCCAGCTCCCGAACTAGTACCACCGGGGAGCTGTTTTTT

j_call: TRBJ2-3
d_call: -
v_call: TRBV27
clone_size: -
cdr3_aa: CASSSPGWADTQYF
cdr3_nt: TGTGCCAGCAGTTCCCCGGGTTGGGCAGATACGCAGTATTTT

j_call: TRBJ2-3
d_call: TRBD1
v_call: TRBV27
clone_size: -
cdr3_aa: CASSSDRVEDTQYF
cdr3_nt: TGTGCCAGCAGTTCGGACAGGGTTGAAGATACGCAGTATTTT

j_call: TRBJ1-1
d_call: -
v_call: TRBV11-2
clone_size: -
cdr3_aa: CASSFTRDTEAFF
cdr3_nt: TGTGCCAGCAGCTTCACCCGGGACACTGAAGCTTTCTTT

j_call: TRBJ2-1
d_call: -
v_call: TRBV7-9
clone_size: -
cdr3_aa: CASTLTGGKGNEQFF
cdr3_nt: TGTGCCAGCACCCTCACGGGCGGGAAGGGCAATGAGCAGTTCTTC